Listed here are 26 T cell receptor beta chains from one sample, sequenced in a study of regulatory T cells in long-lasting Graves disease. Both iRepertoire HTBI primers and Arm-PCR of CDR3 regions were used to build the TCR beta libraries. TCRdb re-called the multiplex PCR reads with MiXCR, one entry per CDR3 protein. The table records 500,000 or so distinct CDR3 sequences, about 16% of them present only once. Time point given: newly diagnosed GD, antithyroid drugs for less than 3 months. Scientists built the TCR library using RNA that was extracted from PBMCs. These same records also appear under a second study, on T cells in Graves' hyperthyroidism and ophthalmopathy.

Source: peripheral blood mononuclear cells (PBMCs), taken at new diagnosis, from a patient treated with antithyroid drugs. These receptors came from a woman aged 35 to 59 with Graves disease.

This clonotype occurred many times. The rearrangement links TRBV2 to TRBJ2-6; the D is unclear. Germline V lookup: CDR1 SNHLY, CDR2 FYNNEI. Trimming left V 5 bases short and J 3 bases short, with 5 bases between. This CDR3 is 13 amino acids long. CDR3 sequence (DNA): TGTGCCAGCAGTATTTTTGGGGCCAACGTCCTGACTTTC. Protein product: CASSIFGANVLTF.

This clonotype has ten or more counts. The chain recombines TRBV29-1 with TRBJ2-3, with D uncertain. Trimming left V 5 bases short and J 7 bases short, with 13 bases between. The CDR3 is made up of 12 amino acids. Per the germline V gene, CDR1 is SQVTM and CDR2 is ANQGSEA. CDR3 bases: TGCAGCGTTCCCCAGACACCGAATACGCAGTATTTT. Translating gives CSVPQTPNTQYF.

The sample holds many counts of this clonotype. The chain joins TRBV12-3 or TRBV12-4 to TRBJ2-4; D call uncertain. The CDR3 covers 13 residues. V lost 3 bases to trimming and J lost 0 bases, with 3 bases between them. The chain's CDR3 is CASSLTAKNIQYF. CDR3 bases: TGTGCCAGCAGTTTGACAGCCAAAAACATTCAGTACTTC.

The V call is TRBV10-1, the J call TRBJ1-2; perhaps TRBD1 as D (6 bases). The CDR3 contains 15 residues. The V end was cut by 0 bases, the J end by 6 bases, with 14 bases between. Germline V gene lookup returns CDR1 WNHNN and CDR2 SYGVQD (reference sequence). The DNA of the CDR3 is TGCGCCAGCAGTGAGTCGCTTCTGGGGGCTGATGGCTACACCTTC. Residues: CASSESLLGADGYTF.

The table lists this clonotype with a few counts. The rearrangement joins TRBV19 to TRBJ2-2; possible D gene TRBD1, 5 bases. The ends were cut back, 7 bases at V and 8 bases at J, with 14 bases in the middle. The CDR3 contains 13 residues. Germline CDR1 is LNHDA and CDR2 is SQIVND (reference sequence). The CDR3 reads CASTSQGGGELFF. DNA of the CDR3: TGTGCCAGTACCTCCCAGGGCGGAGGGGAGCTGTTTTTT. Full variable domain (outside the CDR3, taken from reference TRBV19 and TRBJ2-2): DGGITQSPKYLFRKEGQNVTLSCEQNLNHDAMYWYRQDPGQGLRLIYYSQIVNDFQKGDIAEGYSVSREKKESFPLTVTSAQKNPTAFYLCASTSQGGGELFFGEGSRLTVL.

The V and J genes are TRBV30 and TRBJ1-2; D is uncertain. Trimming removed 1 base at V and 4 bases at J, with 7 bases between. The germline gives CDR1 GTSNPN, CDR2 SVGIG (reference sequence). The length of the CDR3 is 12 residues. CDR3: CAWSDSFYGYTF. DNA of the CDR3: TGTGCCTGGAGTGACAGTTTCTATGGCTACACCTTC.

This clonotype showed up many times. The CDR3 here is CASSYRQDTDTQYF. The CDR3 DNA reads TGTGCCAGCAGCTACAGACAGGACACAGATACGCAGTATTTT. V and J are TRBV11-3 and TRBJ2-3; a weak D match, TRBD1 (6 bases). Per the germline V gene, CDR1 is SGHNT and CDR2 is YENEEA. The CDR3 totals 14 residues. V shed 4 bases and J shed 2 bases, with 10 bases lying between them.

This clonotype has a count of ten or more. The V call is TRBV5-1, the J call TRBJ2-3; 7 bases are shared with TRBD1. V shed 3 bases, J shed 5 bases, and the junction held 6 bases outside the gene matches. Germline CDR1 and CDR2: SGHRS and YFSETQ. This CDR3 comprises 14 residues. The CDR3 region is CASSSTRTGDTQYF. CDR3 coding DNA: TGCGCCAGCAGCTCCACAAGGACAGGAGATACGCAGTATTTT.

V gene TRBV19 combines with J gene TRBJ2-1; TRBD1 agrees at 10 bases. This CDR3 has 16 amino acids. The trim removed 4 bases at V and 9 bases at J, leaving 12 bases unmatched. Germline V lookup: CDR1 LNHDA, CDR2 SQIVND (reference sequence). The CDR3 bases are TGTGCCAGTAGTACCCAGGACAGGGGGACCCCGGGTGAGCAGTTCTTC. Its translation is CASSTQDRGTPGEQFF.

This clonotype has at least ten counts. The chain is built from TRBV6-1 and TRBJ2-2, with 9 bases lining up with TRBD1. J was trimmed by 4 bases and V by 7 bases; bases with no gene match: 7. CDR1 and CDR2 (germline): MNHNS, SASEGT. This CDR3 has 15 residues. CDR3 sequence (DNA): TGTGCCAGCACCCTAGACAGGGGGGCCACCGGGGAGCTGTTTTTT. This sequence encodes CASTLDRGATGELFF.

This clonotype was recorded a few times. The chain couples TRBV12-3 or TRBV12-4 to TRBJ1-5, with 9 bases identical to TRBD1. Trimming cost V 6 bases and J 13 bases; bases outside gene matches: 7. The CDR3 consists of 12 residues. The CDR3 protein is CASSLQGAEQHF. Here the CDR3 DNA reads TGTGCCAGCAGCCTACAGGGGGCAGAACAGCATTTT.

This clonotype was seen at least ten times. The chain links TRBV7-9 to TRBJ1-1; weak D call: TRBD1 (6 bases). Germline V CDR1 and CDR2: SEHNR, FQNEAQ (reference sequence). V was cut by 5 bases and J by 1 base, with 11 bases left in between. This CDR3 spans 14 amino acids. In DNA form, the CDR3 reads TGTGCCAGCAGCCCCCGGGGGCCGAACACTGAAGCTTTCTTT. Protein product: CASSPRGPNTEAFF.

The chain couples TRBV29-1 to TRBJ1-1; D ambiguous. This CDR3 contains 13 residues. Trimming took 2 bases from V and 7 from J, leaving 14 bases between them. Germline CDR1 SQVTM, CDR2 ANQGSEA. CDR3 in DNA: TGCAGCGTTGAAAAAGTCCCCCGTGGTGAAGCTTTCTTT. This gives the protein CSVEKVPRGEAFF.

This clonotype was found many times. V and J are TRBV30 and TRBJ1-2; 9 nucleotides match TRBD1. With 3 bases clipped from V and 4 bases from J, the junction kept 6 bases outside the gene matches. Germline CDR1 reads GTSNPN; CDR2 reads SVGIG (reference sequence). The CDR3 is 14 amino acids. CDR3 bases: TGTGCCTGGAGGGAGACAGGGGGACGCTATGGCTACACCTTC. Protein: CAWRETGGRYGYTF.

This clonotype was detected ten times or more. The V call is TRBV10-2, the J call TRBJ2-7; TRBD2 is a possible D gene (7 bases). V lost 4 bases and J 3 bases, leaving 13 bases between the germline ends. Germline V gene sequence: CDR1 WSHSY, CDR2 SAAADI. The CDR3 has 14 residues. In DNA, the CDR3 is TGCGCCAGCAGTGTGGGGGGGCTTCTCTACGAGCAGTACTTC. This translates into CASSVGGLLYEQYF.

As concerns this clonotype: Germline and junction disagree at one end, which may indicate a read error. The chain recombines TRBV19 with TRBJ2-7, with D unresolved. CDR1 and CDR2 (germline): LNHDA, SQIVND (reference sequence). There are 14 residues in the CDR3. CDR3 sequence (DNA): TGTGCCAGAAGTATGTTGGACGGAAACTACGAGCAGTACTTC. Its protein is CARSMLDGNYEQYF.

This clonotype was detected only a few times. V and J are TRBV9 and TRBJ2-2, with D tentatively TRBD2 (6 bases). CDR1 and CDR2 from the germline V gene are SGDLS and YYNGEE. The V and J ends lost 0 bases and 5 bases respectively, with 14 bases between them. The CDR3 extends over 16 amino acids. CDR3 DNA sequence: TGTGCCAGCAGCGTAGCAGTAGGAGGGTTAACCGGGGAGCTGTTTTTT. Its protein product is CASSVAVGGLTGELFF.

This clonotype was found many times. The rearrangement uses TRBV12-3 or TRBV12-4 and TRBJ1-2, with a possible D match to TRBD1 (6 bases). This CDR3 has 15 residues. The V end was cut by 0 bases, the J end by 5 bases, with 13 bases between. CDR3 sequence (DNA): TGTGCCAGCAGTTTAGCCGGGACACCAACTTATGGCTACACCTTC. As protein: CASSLAGTPTYGYTF.

This clonotype was detected many times. This chain uses TRBV2 with TRBJ2-5; no clear D gene. This CDR3 is 13 amino acids long. V was clipped by 3 bases and J by 2 bases, with 7 bases between them. CDR1 is SNHLY, CDR2 FYNNEI, per germline. The CDR3 bases are TGTGCCAGCAGTGATGAGGCTCAAGAGACCCAGTACTTC. Residues: CASSDEAQETQYF.

This clonotype has at least ten counts. The rearrangement joins TRBV3-1 to TRBJ1-4; D not certain. The CDR3 has 13 amino acids. CDR1 and CDR2 (germline): LGHDT, YNNKEL (reference sequence). The V and J ends lost 2 bases and 5 bases respectively, with 6 bases between them. CDR3 amino acids: CASSQRVNEKLFF. The CDR3 DNA follows: TGTGCCAGCAGCCAAAGGGTAAATGAAAAACTGTTTTTT.

The V and J genes are TRBV30 and TRBJ2-5, with D perhaps assigned TRBD1 or TRBD2 (5 bases each). CDR1 GTSNPN and CDR2 SVGIG come from the germline V gene (reference sequence). The V end was cut by 4 bases, the J end by 5 bases, with 17 bases between. CDR3 size: 14 residues. CDR3 protein: CAWTSGVGVETQYF. CDR3 nucleotide sequence: TGTGCCTGGACCTCTGGAGTGGGGGTCGAGACCCAGTACTTC.

This clonotype was seen more than once but under ten times. In nucleotides, the CDR3 is TGCGCCAGCAGCTTGGTTGGGGGGGGGGCCCGAGAGCAGTACTTC. This encodes CASSLVGGGAREQYF. The chain uses TRBV5-1 and TRBJ2-7; D is perhaps TRBD2 (7 bases). V was shortened by 0 bases and J by 7 bases, with 17 bases between the two germline ends. The CDR3 has 15 amino acids. Germline-derived CDR1 and CDR2 are SGHRS and YFSETQ.

This clonotype was detected ten times or more. The V and J genes are TRBV11-2 and TRBJ2-3, with a tentative D call TRBD2 (6 bases). V lost 8 bases, J lost 0 bases, and 12 bases lay in between. The CDR3 runs to 14 residues. Germline V gives CDR1 SGHAT, CDR2 FQNNGV. CDR3 in amino acids: CASRLAPSTDTQYF. The DNA of the CDR3 is TGTGCCAGCCGGCTAGCGCCGAGCACAGATACGCAGTATTTT.

V is TRBV19 and J is TRBJ2-2, with TRBD2 identical over 10 bases. CDR1 LNHDA and CDR2 SQIVND come from the germline V gene (reference sequence). The CDR3 loop spans 19 amino acids. V was pared by 2 bases and J by 0 bases, with 9 bases of the junction left unmatched. The CDR3, as DNA: TGTGCCAGTAGTATAAGGCTAGCGGGGGCCCTAACGAACACCGGGGAGCTGTTTTTT. This encodes CASSIRLAGALTNTGELFF.

The rearrangement links TRBV4-1 to TRBJ1-2; 9 bases are a match to TRBD1. The V segment lost 3 bases and the J segment 7 bases; nucleotides outside the gene matches: 12. The length of the CDR3 is 16 residues. CDR1 and CDR2 from the germline V gene are MGHRA and YSYEKL. The CDR3 loop is CASSHAQGAPSIGYTF. CDR3 DNA sequence: TGCGCCAGCAGCCACGCACAGGGGGCCCCCTCCATTGGCTACACCTTC.

There are many counts of this clonotype. The V call is TRBV2, the J call TRBJ2-5; 7 nucleotides agree with TRBD2. Germline CDR1 and CDR2: SNHLY and FYNNEI. This CDR3 is built from 14 residues. V was pared by 8 bases and J by 5 bases, with 11 bases of the junction left unmatched. CDR3 amino acids: CASAQPAGVETQYF. The CDR3 DNA sequence: TGTGCCAGCGCTCAACCCGCGGGGGTTGAGACCCAGTACTTC. Using reference TRBV2 and TRBJ2-5 for the parts outside the CDR3, the full variable domain is EPEVTQTPSHQVTQMGQEVILRCVPISNHLYFYWYRQILGQKVEFLVSFYNNEISEKSEIFDDQFSVERPDGSNFTLKIRSTKLEDSAMYFCASAQPAGVETQYFGPGTRLLVL.